This T cell receptor beta chain was identified in a study of T cell clusters in autoimmune cytopenias (dated by TCRdb to between 2017 and 2020). Looking at the study overall: Of the roughly 47 healthy donor controls, approximately 24 were female, and the group had a mean age of 56 years and a median age of 59 years. TRB sequencing reached a median depth of roughly 52,000 reads per sample and yielded a median of approximately 2,400 distinct TRB clonotypes per sample. Alongside healthy, CLL and autoimmune hepatitis controls, autoimmune cytopenia patients had their peripheral blood TRB and IGH repertoires sequenced at active disease and again during treatment follow-up. For primary cytopenia the controls were 20 to 30 age-matched healthy donors, whereas for secondary cytopenia the controls were approximately 15 age-matched CLL patients. The study was designed to test whether a disease-specific immune repertoire signature usable as a blood-based biomarker is carried by autoimmune cytopenia patients. Autoimmune hepatitis repertoires were compared against about two dozen age- and sex-matched healthy donors.

To amplify TRB rearrangements, a touch-down multiplex PCR protocol was run with the TRB-A and TRB-B primer pools combined in a single tube. Illumina adapters and sample indices were added to the amplicons through two consecutive PCR reactions using Phusion HS II polymerase. After gel purification with the NucleoSpin Gel and PCR Clean-up kit, the amplicons were quantified by Qubit and checked for quality on an Agilent 2100 Bioanalyzer. Libraries were sequenced on an Illumina MiSeq using 600-cycle, single-indexed, paired-end runs. Turning to the authors' computational methods: MiXCR version 2.1.12 with the default MiXCR reference library was used to align and assemble TRB reads. A clone was defined by each unique CDR3 nucleotide sequence, and analysis was restricted to productive sequences with at least two reads. To assess repertoire diversity, an R script computed alpha-parameterized diversity profiles (alpha 0 to 5), which included the Shannon (alpha 1) and Simpson (alpha 2) indices. Combinatorial TRB VJ usage was calculated with the tcR package and was compared between cohorts by principal component analysis performed with ade4. GLIPH clustering of TCRbeta CDR3s was carried out on cohort pairs matched by age and read depth, and cluster frequencies were compared by Wilcoxon test. TCRdb reprocessed the reads, reporting each CDR3 protein sequence once and no DNA. The V and J calls and clone size are TCRdb's, not the authors'. This sample's table lists a few thousand distinct CDR3 sequences. The top ten clones comprise 15% to 17% of the sample.

From the cysteine up to the phenylalanine, the CDR3 has a length of 15 residues. Only the protein is available. According to the germline V gene (reference sequence), CDR1 reads SGHNT and CDR2 reads YYREEE. Points the paper makes about the study in general: In the comparison of secondary cytopenia with CLL, the cluster-lack signature was not observed, apparently because the dominant lymphoma-associated repertoire masked the signature. The T cell clusters were defined only in silico, and the functional role of the clusters was left to be validated experimentally. The TRB repertoire shifts, including less even repertoires in secondary cytopenia and CLL, mostly reflected lymphoma bias and not autoimmunity. The GLIPH analysis suggested a lack of physiological T cell clusters in primary autoimmune cytopenia patients, since roughly 49 clusters were exclusive to healthy donors whereas around 18 were exclusive to patients. Healthy donors had almost three times as many exclusive TRB clusters as active autoimmune hepatitis patients, a finding consistent with an autoimmunity-wide signature.

TRB amplification used roughly 270 ng of peripheral blood genomic DNA, 41,000 or so genome equivalents, per sample. This clonotype ranks as medium-sized (0.01 to 0.1%) by frequency alone, as no count is recorded. The antigen this receptor binds is unknown. The data were also submitted as part of a second study, on T cell repertoires in aging, cancer and after chemotherapy. The second publication reports: Donors were distributed across six age groups ranging from 30 or younger to 70 or older, with at least three individuals included per group. Control TCR repertoires from healthy donors were recorded across several months to years, and re-sampling revealed clear clonal overlap. The complete dataset included around 8.8 million TCR reads. Untreated patients with hematological or solid cancers showed significantly lower blood TCR diversity and higher clonality than age-matched healthy donors. In healthy donors, the decline in TCR diversity with age was mainly due to loss of richness, whereas in cancer patients loss of evenness also played a role. In both cancer cohorts, the median generation probability rose over the chemotherapy interval, which suggests that the repertoire was reconstituted through rebound thymic output. It was noted by the authors that conclusions about immunological memory after chemotherapy cannot be drawn from the repertoire data. To look at immunoaging and at how T cells reconstitute after chemotherapy, the study profiled TCR beta repertoires in peripheral blood from both healthy donors and cancer patients. Alongside some 96 healthy donors serving as a reference group, the cohort included over 200 cancer patients, of whom some 91 had hematological cancers and more than 120 had solid cancers. MiXCR versions 2.12 and 3.0.5 were used to process TRB sequences. The repertoire metrics were Shannon diversity, evenness, clonality (calculated as one minus evenness), and diversity profiles parameterized by alpha from 0 to 5. The IGoR algorithm was used to compute generation probabilities of clones in paired pre- and post-chemotherapy samples.

The TCR sequence derives from a human donor in good health. What was sequenced was peripheral blood. The chain is made from TRBV5-4 and TRBJ2-7; no DNA is available, so the TRBD1 call from TCRdb remains unchecked. The CDR3 protein: CASSSGTGRSYEQYF.